Each of the 17 T cell receptor beta chains below was sequenced from the same sample in a study of T cell repertoires in cytomegalovirus infection. Which antigens these TCRs recognize remains unknown. Each CDR3 protein is one row after TCRdb ran MiXCR on the reads. The sample holds approximately 730,000 distinct CDR3 sequences; about 30% are singletons and the top ten take about 18%. The source was cultured PBMCs, collected from culture after CMV antigen stimulation. These receptors were obtained from a human donor in good health (CMV status not recorded). Some clones in this sample may be carry-over from other donors' samples.

This chain connects TRBV7-9 to TRBJ2-7; 7 bases align to TRBD1. Germline CDR1 and CDR2: SEHNR and FQNEAQ (reference sequence). This CDR3 has 14 amino acids. V shed 5 bases and J 2 bases; nucleotides not matched to a gene: 6. As DNA, the CDR3 is TGTGCCAGCAGCACCGACAGGGTCCCCTACGAGCAGTACTTC. Its protein product is CASSTDRVPYEQYF.

This chain uses TRBV20-1 with TRBJ1-2; D unclear. The length of the CDR3 is 13 residues. The ends were cut back, 1 base at V and 4 bases at J, with 10 bases in the middle. The germline gives CDR1 DFQATT, CDR2 SNEGSKA (reference sequence). The CDR3 sequence: CSARGVGIYGYTF. As DNA, the CDR3 is TGCAGTGCTAGAGGTGTCGGAATCTATGGCTACACCTTC.

This clonotype was seen only a few times. The chain joins TRBV7-9 to TRBJ1-1; 8 nucleotides line up with TRBD1. V lost 1 base to trimming and J lost 5 bases; unmatched junction nucleotides: 6. The CDR3 consists of 15 residues. CDR1 is SEHNR and CDR2 is FQNEAQ in the germline V gene (reference sequence). The CDR3 region has the DNA TGTGCCAGCAGCTTAGGGCAGGGGGCAATGACTGAAGCTTTCTTT. Its translation: CASSLGQGAMTEAFF. Together with reference TRBV7-9 and TRBJ1-1, the CDR3 gives the full variable domain: DTGVSQNPRHKITKRGQNVTFRCDPISEHNRLYWYRQTLGQGPEFLTYFQNEAQLEKSRLLSDRFSAERPKGSFSTLEIQRTEQGDSAMYLCASSLGQGAMTEAFFGQGTRLTVV.

This sequence joins TRBV20-1 and TRBJ2-3; the match to TRBD2 covers 9 bases. Losses at the gene ends were 4 bases for V and 5 bases for J; bases not matched to a gene: 7. The CDR3 is 14 amino acids. From germline, CDR1 is DFQATT and CDR2 SNEGSKA (reference sequence). CDR3 protein: CSANPKTSGDTQYF. CDR3 bases: TGCAGTGCTAACCCAAAGACTAGCGGAGATACGCAGTATTTT.

Many counts were recorded for this clonotype. The chain links TRBV7-8 to TRBJ1-1; D is uncertain. Per the germline V gene, CDR1 is SGHVS and CDR2 is FQNEAQ. The ends were cut back, 8 bases at V and 0 bases at J, with 10 bases in the middle. The CDR3 runs to 13 residues. CDR3 protein: CASGPSMNTEAFF. In nucleotides, the CDR3 is TGTGCCAGCGGACCCTCAATGAACACTGAAGCTTTCTTT.

This clonotype showed up many times. CDR3 DNA: TGTGCCAGCAGCCCTAGGGGGCGCGTCTACGAGCAGTACTTC. This codes for CASSPRGRVYEQYF. The chain recombines TRBV7-2 with TRBJ2-7; 7 bases are shared with TRBD1. This CDR3 is 14 amino acids long. Germline CDR1 is SGHTA and CDR2 is FQGNSA. After removal of 5 bases from V and 3 bases from J, the junction contained 7 bases not matched to a gene.

The chain uses TRBV10-3 and TRBJ1-5; TRBD1 matches 7 bases. The ends lost 6 bases at V and 6 bases at J; junction bases unmatched: 5. The CDR3 contains 13 residues. Germline CDR1 and CDR2: ENHRY and SYGVKD. CDR3 in DNA: TGTGCCATCAGCTCGACAGGGAGTCAGCCCCAGCATTTT. Its protein is CAISSTGSQPQHF.

V is TRBV7-9 and J is TRBJ2-3; 14 positions match TRBD2. The CDR3 runs to 17 residues. Losses at the gene ends were 3 bases for V and 2 bases for J; bases not matched to a gene: 4. Germline assignment: CDR1 SEHNR and CDR2 FQNEAQ (reference sequence). CDR3 nucleotide sequence: TGTGCCAGCAGCTTCGGACTAGCGGGGGGTTACACAGATACGCAGTATTTT. It translates to CASSFGLAGGYTDTQYF.

This rearrangement joins TRBV10-3 to TRBJ1-5; weak D call: TRBD1 (5 bases). V was pared by 6 bases and J by 2 bases, with 8 bases between. CDR3 length: 13 residues. Germline-derived CDR1 and CDR2 are ENHRY and SYGVKD. CDR3 coding DNA: TGTGCCATCAGCAGGGACGGCAATCAGCCCCAGCATTTT. It yields the protein CAISRDGNQPQHF.

The chain combines TRBV5-4 with TRBJ1-4; 9 nucleotides agree with TRBD1. This CDR3 contains 14 residues. Germline CDR1 SGHNT, CDR2 YYREEE (reference sequence). The V gene end was trimmed by 4 bases and the J gene end by 6 bases; junction bases not matched to a gene: 4. The CDR3 nucleotides read TGTGCCAGCAGCAAGGACAGGGGTGATGAAAAACTGTTTTTT. Translating it yields CASSKDRGDEKLFF. Combining the CDR3 with reference TRBV5-4 and TRBJ1-4 gives the whole variable domain ETGVTQSPTHLIKTRGQQVTLRCSSQSGHNTVSWYQQALGQGPQFIFQYYREEENGRGNFPPRFSGLQFPNYSSELNVNALELDDSALYLCASSKDRGDEKLFFGSGTQLSVL.

V and J are TRBV5-1 and TRBJ2-3; 8 bases match TRBD1. The CDR3 loop spans 18 amino acids. Germline V lookup: CDR1 SGHRS, CDR2 YFSETQ. J was trimmed by 3 bases and V by 1 base; bases with no gene match: 13. CDR3 sequence reads: CASSLPTTVQGETDTQYF. CDR3 DNA: TGCGCCAGCAGCTTGCCGACCACAGTACAGGGGGAAACAGATACGCAGTATTTT.

With regard to this clonotype: With a much larger clone just one base away, this may be a read error. The V call is TRBV9, the J call TRBJ1-3; D gene uncertain. This CDR3 comprises 13 residues. V was trimmed by 3 bases and J by 0 bases, leaving 4 bases between them. Germline-derived CDR1 and CDR2 are SGDLS and YYNGEE. CDR3 in DNA: TGTGCCAGCAGCGGGAACTCTGGAAACACCATATATTTT. It codes for CASSGNSGNTIYF. Together with reference TRBV9 and TRBJ1-3, the CDR3 gives the full variable domain: DSGVTQTPKHLITATGQRVTLRCSPRSGDLSVYWYQQSLDQGLQFLIQYYNGEERAKGNILERFSAQQFPDLHSELNLSSLELGDSALYFCASSGNSGNTIYFGEGSWLTVV.

This clonotype was counted between two and nine times. The rearrangement uses TRBV4-1 and TRBJ2-1; perhaps TRBD2 as D (7 bases). CDR1 and CDR2 from the germline V gene are MGHRA and YSYEKL. Deletions cut 1 base from V and 0 bases from J, with 13 bases between. CDR3 length: 17 residues. The CDR3 coding sequence is TGCGCCAGCAGCCAAGGGGGGGGGGGCAGCTCCTACAATGAGCAGTTCTTC. It codes for CASSQGGGGSSYNEQFF.

This clonotype has at least ten counts. The rearrangement links TRBV7-2 to TRBJ2-1, with TRBD2 matching 7 bases. Germline loops: CDR1 SGHTA, CDR2 FQGNSA. J lost 5 bases, V lost 1 base, and 5 bases had no gene match. CDR3 length equals 15 residues. CDR3 sequence reads: CASSLGVLADNEQFF. In DNA form, the CDR3 reads TGTGCCAGCAGCTTAGGTGTCCTAGCGGACAATGAGCAGTTCTTC.

This clonotype was found once. V gene TRBV27 combines with J gene TRBJ2-5; 14 positions match TRBD2. The junction had 7 bases not matched to a gene; V was cut back by 5 bases and J by 5 bases. This CDR3 is 16 amino acids long. The germline V gene encodes CDR1 MNHEY and CDR2 SMNVEV (reference sequence). The DNA for the CDR3 is TGTGCCAGCAGTCGACTAGCGGGGGGGTACATGGAGACCCAGTACTTC. Protein sequence: CASSRLAGGYMETQYF.

The chain is built from TRBV10-3 and TRBJ2-2; 12 bases are a match to TRBD2. Germline CDR1 ENHRY, CDR2 SYGVKD. The J segment lost 4 bases and the V segment lost 5 bases, leaving 5 bases of the junction unmatched. This CDR3 spans 16 amino acids. The CDR3 DNA sequence: TGTGCCATCAGTAACTTGACTAGCGGGGGCACCGGGGAGCTGTTTTTT. It encodes CAISNLTSGGTGELFF.

In its sample, this clonotype was seen a few times. This chain links TRBV5-1 with TRBJ1-2; D uncertain. The germline CDR1 and CDR2 sequences are SGHRS and YFSETQ. V was shortened by 2 bases and J by 1 base, with 9 bases between the two germline ends. The CDR3 totals 14 residues. The CDR3 reads CASSFGPSNYGYTF. The CDR3 DNA reads TGCGCCAGCAGCTTTGGGCCCAGTAACTATGGCTACACCTTC.